This T cell receptor (beta chain) was sequenced for a study of beta chain features in type 1 diabetes. Overall study results and limits: Any PCR bias toward short templates would affect both groups alike.

cDNA synthesis used the whole RNA isolate, giving expressed TCRB sequences. Assay used: immunoSEQ multiplex PCR; TCRdb lists only in-frame clones, some missing. The sample contains around 500,000 clones, roughly 11% of which appear only once. This clone has more than one count but fewer than ten. Its target is not known. Germline V gene sequence: CDR1 SGHRS, CDR2 YFSETQ. This CDR3 contains 15 residues. Trimming cost V 5 bases and J 5 bases; bases outside gene matches: 9. This TCR was sampled from a woman aged 18-30 years in good health. Sequenced material: naive CD4+ T cells from blood. The rearrangement joins TRBV5-1 to TRBJ2-5; 10 bases match TRBD2. CDR3 sequence: CASRQGLAVFETQYF. The DNA of the CDR3 is TGCGCCAGCAGACAAGGACTAGCGGTTTTCGAGACCCAGTACTTC.